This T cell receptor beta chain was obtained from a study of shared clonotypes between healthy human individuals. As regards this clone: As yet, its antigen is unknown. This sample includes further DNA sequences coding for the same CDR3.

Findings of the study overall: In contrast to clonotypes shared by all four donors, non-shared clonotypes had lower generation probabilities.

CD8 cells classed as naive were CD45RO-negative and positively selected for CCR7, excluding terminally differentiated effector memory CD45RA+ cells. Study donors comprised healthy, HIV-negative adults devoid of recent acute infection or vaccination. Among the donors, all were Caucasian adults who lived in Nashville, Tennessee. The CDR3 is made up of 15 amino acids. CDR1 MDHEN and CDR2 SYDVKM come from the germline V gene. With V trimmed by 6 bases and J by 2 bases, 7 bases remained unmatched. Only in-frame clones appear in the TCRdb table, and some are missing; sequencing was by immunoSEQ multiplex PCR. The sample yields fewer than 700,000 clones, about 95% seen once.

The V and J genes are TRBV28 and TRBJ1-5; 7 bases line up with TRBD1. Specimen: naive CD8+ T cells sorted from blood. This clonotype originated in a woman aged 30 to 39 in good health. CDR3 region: CASSRDREGNQPQHF. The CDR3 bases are TGTGCCAGCAGCCGTGACAGGGAAGGCAATCAGCCCCAGCATTTT.